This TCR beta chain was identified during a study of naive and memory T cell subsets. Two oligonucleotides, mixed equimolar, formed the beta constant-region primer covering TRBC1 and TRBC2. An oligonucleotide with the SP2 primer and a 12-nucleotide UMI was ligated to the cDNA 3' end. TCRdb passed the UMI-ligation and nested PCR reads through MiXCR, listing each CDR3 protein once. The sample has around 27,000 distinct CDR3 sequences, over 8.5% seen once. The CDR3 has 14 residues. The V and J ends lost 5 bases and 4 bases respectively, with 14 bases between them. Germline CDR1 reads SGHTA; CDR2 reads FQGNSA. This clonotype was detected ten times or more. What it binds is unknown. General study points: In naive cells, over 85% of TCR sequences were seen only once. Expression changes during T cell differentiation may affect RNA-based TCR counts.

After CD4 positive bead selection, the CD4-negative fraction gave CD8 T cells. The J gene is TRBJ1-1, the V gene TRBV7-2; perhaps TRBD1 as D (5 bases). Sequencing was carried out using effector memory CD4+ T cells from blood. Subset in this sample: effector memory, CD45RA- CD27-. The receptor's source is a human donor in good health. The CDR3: CASSRPGRATEAFF. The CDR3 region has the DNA TGTGCCAGCAGCCGTCCGGGCAGGGCCACTGAAGCTTTCTTT.